The rows below give T cell receptor beta chains drawn from one sample of a study of T cell responses to AZD1222 COVID-19 vaccine. The method was immunoSEQ multiplex PCR; TCRdb's version includes in-frame clones alone and lacks a portion of them. The repertoire has approximately 220,000 clones, about 92% of them found once; the top ten carry 1%. Specimen: peripheral blood, collected on day 0 of MenACWY control vaccination. The receptor source for this set is an adult in good health. Each CDR3 is given with its conserved first and last residue. A D gene is named only where the DNA matches it firmly. Expanded clones get a size class; other rows say once, few or many, or leave the size out.

j_gene,d_gene,abundance,v_gene,CDR3nt,CDR3aa
TRBJ1-1,-,once,TRBV6-6,TGTGCCAGCAGCTTGACGGTAGATTACACTGAAGCTTTCTTT,CASSLTVDYTEAFF
TRBJ1-1,-,-,TRBV2,TGTGCCAGCTCGCTACGAGGGCTAAACACTGAAGCTTTCTTT,CASSLRGLNTEAFF
TRBJ2-1,-,-,TRBV5-1,TGCGCCAGCAGCTTGGCGGCAGCGAGCTCCTACAATGAGCAGTTCTTC,CASSLAAASSYNEQFF
TRBJ1-1,-,-,TRBV6-5,TGTGCCAGCACCCGGTCCCGGACCACTGAAGCTTTCTTT,CASTRSRTTEAFF
TRBJ2-7,-,-,TRBV3-1/TRBV3-2,TGTGCCAGCAGCCAGTGGCTCCCAGGAACCTACGAGCAGTACTTC,CASSQWLPGTYEQYF
TRBJ1-1,-,-,TRBV7-2,TGTGCCAGCAGCGCCTTTGGGGCGAACACTGAAGCTTTCTTT,CASSAFGANTEAFF
TRBJ2-5,TRBD2,-,TRBV3-1/TRBV3-2,TGTGCCAGCAGCTTTTTAGCGGGGGGGCAGCAGACCCAGTACTTC,CASSFLAGGQQTQYF
TRBJ2-1,TRBD1,-,TRBV20-1,TGCAGTGCTAGTCCCATAGACAGGGAGAAGTTCTTC,CSASPIDREKFF
TRBJ2-7,-,-,TRBV6-5,TGTGCCAGCAGCCAGGATGGGTCCTACGAGCAGTACTTC,CASSQDGSYEQYF
TRBJ1-3,TRBD1,-,TRBV7-9,TGTGCCAGCAGCCCATGGACAGGGTCCGGAAACACCATATATTTT,CASSPWTGSGNTIYF
TRBJ1-6,TRBD1,-,TRBV2,TGTGCCAGCCAGGACAGGAGCTCCTATAATTCACCCCTCCACTTT,CASQDRSSYNSPLHF
TRBJ1-1,-,-,TRBV6-2/TRBV6-3,TGTGCCAGCAGTCTCCAGACATTGAACACTGAAGCTTTCTTT,CASSLQTLNTEAFF
TRBJ1-5,TRBD1,-,TRBV18,TGTGCCAGCTCACCATTTGAGACAGGGGTAGGGCAGCCCCAGCATTTT,CASSPFETGVGQPQHF
TRBJ1-1,TRBD1,-,TRBV19,TGTGCCAGTAGAGAACAGGGGGCCAATGAAGCTTTCTTT,CASREQGANEAFF
TRBJ1-2,-,-,TRBV9,TGTGCCAGCAGCCCGGACGGGGTGGGAGGCTACACCTTC,CASSPDGVGGYTF
TRBJ2-7,TRBD1,-,TRBV2,TGTGCCAGCAAGATGGGACAGTTCTACGAGCAGTACTTC,CASKMGQFYEQYF
TRBJ2-1,-,-,TRBV28,TGTGCCAGCAGTTTATACGGAGGGAGTGAGCAGTTCTTC,CASSLYGGSEQFF
TRBJ1-1,-,-,TRBV7-9,TGTGCCAGCAGTCCCAGGGTGGCCACTGAAGCTTTCTTT,CASSPRVATEAFF
TRBJ1-1,-,-,TRBV6-4,TGTGCCAGCCGGACGACAGGTGCTATCGACACTGAAGCTTTCTTT,CASRTTGAIDTEAFF
TRBJ2-1,-,-,TRBV6-4,TGTGCCAGCAGGAAGGTGGGCGGTCTGGGGGAGCAGTTCTTC,CASRKVGGLGEQFF
TRBJ1-6,TRBD1,-,TRBV9,TGTGCCAGCAGCGCCGGACAGGGTCGTTTCCCCCTCCACTTT,CASSAGQGRFPLHF
TRBJ1-4,-,once,TRBV30,TGTGCCTGGAGTAGGGGGGGTTTCCAGGAAAAACTGTTTTTT,CAWSRGGFQEKLFF
TRBJ2-5,TRBD2,-,TRBV15,TGTGCCACCAGCAGACCCCTGTCGCGGGGGAGAGGAGAGACCCAGTACTTC,CATSRPLSRGRGETQYF
TRBJ2-3,TRBD1,-,TRBV3-1/TRBV3-2,TGTGCCAGCAGCCGACCGGGACAGCGCACAGATACGCAGTATTTT,CASSRPGQRTDTQYF
TRBJ2-5,TRBD2,-,TRBV2,TGTGCCAGCAGCGGACTAGCGGGGACCAACTTC,CASSGLAGTNF
TRBJ2-7,TRBD1,-,TRBV7-2,TGTGCCAGCAGCCTCGGTGGGACAGCCTACGAGCAGTACTTC,CASSLGGTAYEQYF
TRBJ2-1,-,-,TRBV4-1,TGCGCCAGCAGCCAAGATAGCGCAGACGACAATGAGCAGTTCTTC,CASSQDSADDNEQFF
TRBJ1-6,-,-,TRBV20-1,TGCAGTGCTAGTCTTTGTGAGAGCTCCTATAATTCACCCCTCCACTTT,CSASLCESSYNSPLHF
TRBJ2-1,TRBD1,-,TRBV6-5,TGTGCCAGCAGGCCGGGACAGGGCTACAATGAGCAGTTCTTC,CASRPGQGYNEQFF
TRBJ1-1,-,-,TRBV9,TGTGCCAGCAGTGCCCAGAAGAACACTGAAGCTTTCTTT,CASSAQKNTEAFF
TRBJ1-4,-,-,TRBV5-4,TGTGCCAGCAGCTTCAGGGATTCAGGTGAAAAACTGTTTTTT,CASSFRDSGEKLFF
TRBJ2-5,-,-,TRBV10-1,TGCGCCAGCAGTGAGTCGATAGGGGGGGCAGAGACCCAGTACTTC,CASSESIGGAETQYF
TRBJ1-1,-,-,TRBV5-5,TGTGCCAGCAGCTTGGCCCGGGCACTGAACACTGAAGCTTTCTTT,CASSLARALNTEAFF
TRBJ1-2,-,-,TRBV5-1,TGCGCCAGCAGCTTGGACGGGAGAGGGAACTATGGCTACACCTTC,CASSLDGRGNYGYTF
TRBJ2-1,-,-,TRBV18,TGTGCCAGCTCACCAGCAGGAGAGCAGTTCTTC,CASSPAGEQFF
TRBJ1-5,-,-,TRBV28,TGTGCCAGCAGTTTATCGCTGACTCGCGATCAGCCCCAGCATTTT,CASSLSLTRDQPQHF
TRBJ1-2,-,-,TRBV2,TGTGCCAGCAGTGAACAGGGAAACTATGGCTACACCTTC,CASSEQGNYGYTF
TRBJ1-1,-,-,TRBV12-3/TRBV12-4,TGTGCCAGCAGTCCGACAGCGAACACTGAAGCTTTCTTT,CASSPTANTEAFF
TRBJ2-1,TRBD1,-,TRBV7-2,TGTGCCAGCAGCTTCCTGACAGGGCGAGGGGTCTACAATGAGCAGTTCTTC,CASSFLTGRGVYNEQFF
TRBJ2-3,TRBD1,-,TRBV28,TGTGCCAGCAGTCGAGGGGGCCCCAGCACAGATACGCAGTATTTT,CASSRGGPSTDTQYF
TRBJ1-2,-,-,TRBV9,TGTGCCAGCAGCGCTGCAGAGTATGGCTACACCTTC,CASSAAEYGYTF
TRBJ1-5,-,-,TRBV6-5,TGTGCCAGCAGCGGGGGGCTTGCTCAGCCCCAGCATTTT,CASSGGLAQPQHF
TRBJ2-7,-,-,TRBV6-5,TGTGCCAGCAGTTACTCGAATAGGAGGGTTCTCGAGCAGTACTTC,CASSYSNRRVLEQYF
TRBJ2-6,-,once,TRBV7-3,TGTGCCAGCAGCCAATCGGGACCGAACTCTGGGGCCAACGTCCTGACTTTC,CASSQSGPNSGANVLTF
TRBJ1-1,TRBD1,few,TRBV27,TGTGCCAGCAGTAAACAGGGGATTGAAGCTTTCTTT,CASSKQGIEAFF
TRBJ1-6,-,-,TRBV7-2,TGTGCCAGCAGCCTCGGGGTGGGGGCCAATTCACCCCTCCACTTT,CASSLGVGANSPLHF
TRBJ2-7,TRBD1,-,TRBV20-1,TGCAGTGCTATTGACAGGGGGGGGCCCTACTACGAGCAGTACTTC,CSAIDRGGPYYEQYF
TRBJ1-2,-,once,TRBV6-5,TGTGCCACGGGATCAACCGGGGAGGACTATGGCTACACCTTC,CATGSTGEDYGYTF
TRBJ1-5,-,-,TRBV5-1,TGCGCCAGCAGGGCAGATCTCAATCAGCCCCAGCATTTT,CASRADLNQPQHF
TRBJ1-2,TRBD1,-,TRBV28,TGTGCCAGCAGTTCGGGACAGGGGAACTATGGCTACACCTTC,CASSSGQGNYGYTF
TRBJ2-7,-,-,TRBV19,TGTGCCAGTAGTCGATCTGCCGGGACGGCCTACGAGCAGTACTTC,CASSRSAGTAYEQYF
TRBJ1-1,-,-,TRBV12-5,TGTGCTAGTGGTTCCCCCCCCGGTGTGGCTTTCTTT,CASGSPPGVAFF
TRBJ1-5,-,-,TRBV5-5,TGTGCCAGCAGCTTGACTGCTGGGAATACTCAGCCCCAGCATTTT,CASSLTAGNTQPQHF
TRBJ2-2,-,-,TRBV19,TGTGCCAGTAGACGAGACTCTTTAGGGGAGCTGTTTTTT,CASRRDSLGELFF
TRBJ1-4,-,-,TRBV28,TGTGCCAGCAGCCCACCGGGAGGAAGTAATGAAAAACTGTTTTTT,CASSPPGGSNEKLFF
TRBJ1-2,TRBD1,-,TRBV5-1,TGCGCCAGCAGCTTGGCATCGGGACAGGGAAGCGGCTACACCTTC,CASSLASGQGSGYTF
TRBJ1-5,TRBD1,-,TRBV28,TGTGCCAGCAGTTTTCAGGGGGACAGCTATTTCAATCAGCCCCAGCATTTT,CASSFQGDSYFNQPQHF
TRBJ1-1,-,once,TRBV12-3/TRBV12-4,TGTGCCAGCAGTTGGAACACTGAAGCTTTCTTT,CASSWNTEAFF
TRBJ2-7,-,-,TRBV6-1,TGTGCCAGCAGTGAGGTGGGATGGACCCCCTACGAGCAGTACTTC,CASSEVGWTPYEQYF
TRBJ2-3,TRBD1,once,TRBV6-5,TGTGCCAGCAGAGGACAGGGTAGGGATACGCAGTATTTT,CASRGQGRDTQYF